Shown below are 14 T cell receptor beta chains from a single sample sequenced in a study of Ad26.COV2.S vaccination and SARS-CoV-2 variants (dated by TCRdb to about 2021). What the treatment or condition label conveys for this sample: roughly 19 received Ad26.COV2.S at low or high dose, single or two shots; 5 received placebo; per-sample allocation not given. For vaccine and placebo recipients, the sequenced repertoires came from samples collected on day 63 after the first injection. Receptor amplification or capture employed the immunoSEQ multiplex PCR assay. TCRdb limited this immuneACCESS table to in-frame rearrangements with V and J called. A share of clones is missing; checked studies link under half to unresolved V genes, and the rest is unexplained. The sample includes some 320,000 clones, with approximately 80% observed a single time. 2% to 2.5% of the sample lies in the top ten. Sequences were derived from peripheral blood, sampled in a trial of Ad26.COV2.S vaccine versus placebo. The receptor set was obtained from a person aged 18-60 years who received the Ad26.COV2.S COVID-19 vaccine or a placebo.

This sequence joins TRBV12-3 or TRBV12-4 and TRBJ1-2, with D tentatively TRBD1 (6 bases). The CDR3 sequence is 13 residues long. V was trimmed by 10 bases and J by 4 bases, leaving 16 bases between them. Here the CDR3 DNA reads TGTGCCACCGCGGACAGCCTGTTCTATGGCTACACCTTC. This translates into CATADSLFYGYTF.

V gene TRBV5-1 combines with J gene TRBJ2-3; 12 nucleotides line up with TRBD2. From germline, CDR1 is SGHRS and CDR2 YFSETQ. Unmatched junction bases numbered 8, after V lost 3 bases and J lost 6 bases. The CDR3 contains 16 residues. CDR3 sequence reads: CASSSASGGAGDTQYF. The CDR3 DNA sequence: TGCGCCAGCAGCTCCGCTAGCGGGGGGGCCGGTGATACGCAGTATTTT.

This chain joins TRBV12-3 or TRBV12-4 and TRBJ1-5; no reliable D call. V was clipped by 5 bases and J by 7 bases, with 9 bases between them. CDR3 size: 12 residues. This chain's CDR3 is CASSGPLQPQHF. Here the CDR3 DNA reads TGTGCCAGCAGTGGACCCTTACAGCCCCAGCATTTT.

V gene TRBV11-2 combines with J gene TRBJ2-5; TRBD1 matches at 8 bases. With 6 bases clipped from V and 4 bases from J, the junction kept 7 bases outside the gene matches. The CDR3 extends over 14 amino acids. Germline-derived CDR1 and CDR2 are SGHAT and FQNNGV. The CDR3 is CASRHTDRGETQYF. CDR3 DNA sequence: TGTGCCAGCAGACACACCGACAGGGGAGAGACCCAGTACTTC.

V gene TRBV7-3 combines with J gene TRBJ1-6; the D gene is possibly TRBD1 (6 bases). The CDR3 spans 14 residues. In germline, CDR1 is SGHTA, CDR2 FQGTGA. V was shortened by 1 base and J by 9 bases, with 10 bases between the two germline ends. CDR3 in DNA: TGTGCCAGCAGCTTAAGAGGGGGTGGTTCACCCCTCCACTTT. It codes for CASSLRGGGSPLHF.

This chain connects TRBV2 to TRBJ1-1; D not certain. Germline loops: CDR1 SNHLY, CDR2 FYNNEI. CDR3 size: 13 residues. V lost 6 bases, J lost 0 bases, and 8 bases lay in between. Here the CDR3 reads CASRSEVNTEAFF. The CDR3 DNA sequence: TGTGCCAGCAGGTCGGAGGTGAACACTGAAGCTTTCTTT.

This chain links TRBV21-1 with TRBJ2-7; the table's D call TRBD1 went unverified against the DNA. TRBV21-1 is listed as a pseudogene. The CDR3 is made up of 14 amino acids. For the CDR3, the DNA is TGTGCCACCGACAGCGAACAACACCTCTACGAGCAGTACTTC. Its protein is CATDSEQHLYEQYF.

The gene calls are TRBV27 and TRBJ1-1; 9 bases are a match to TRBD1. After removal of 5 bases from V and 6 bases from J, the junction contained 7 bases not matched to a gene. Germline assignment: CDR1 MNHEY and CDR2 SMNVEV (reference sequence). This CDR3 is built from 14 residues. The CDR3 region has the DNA TGTGCCAGCAGTCCCTGGACAGGGGACTCTGAAGCTTTCTTT. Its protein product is CASSPWTGDSEAFF.

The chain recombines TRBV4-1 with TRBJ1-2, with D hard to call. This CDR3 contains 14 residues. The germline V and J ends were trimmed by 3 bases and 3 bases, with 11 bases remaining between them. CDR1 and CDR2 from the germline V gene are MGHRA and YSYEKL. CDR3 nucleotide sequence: TGCGCCAGCAGCCATACGGGTCGGGACTATGGCTACACCTTC. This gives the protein CASSHTGRDYGYTF.

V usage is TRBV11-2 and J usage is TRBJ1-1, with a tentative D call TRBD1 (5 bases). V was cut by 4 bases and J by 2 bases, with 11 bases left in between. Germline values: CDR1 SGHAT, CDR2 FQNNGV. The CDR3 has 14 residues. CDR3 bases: TGTGCCAGCAGCTCGGTCCAGGGAAACACTGAAGCTTTCTTT. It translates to CASSSVQGNTEAFF.

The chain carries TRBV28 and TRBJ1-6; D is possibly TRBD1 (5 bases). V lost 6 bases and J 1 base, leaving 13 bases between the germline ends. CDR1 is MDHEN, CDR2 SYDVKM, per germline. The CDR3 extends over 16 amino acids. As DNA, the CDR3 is TGTGCCAGCAGCCCGGGGGGATTTTCCTATAATTCACCCCTCCACTTT. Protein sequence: CASSPGGFSYNSPLHF.

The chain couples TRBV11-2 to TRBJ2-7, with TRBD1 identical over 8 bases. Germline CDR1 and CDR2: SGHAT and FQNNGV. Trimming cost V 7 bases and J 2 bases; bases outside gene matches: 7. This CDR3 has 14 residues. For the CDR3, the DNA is TGTGCCAGCAACTCCCAGGGGGCCCCCTACGAGCAGTACTTC. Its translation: CASNSQGAPYEQYF.

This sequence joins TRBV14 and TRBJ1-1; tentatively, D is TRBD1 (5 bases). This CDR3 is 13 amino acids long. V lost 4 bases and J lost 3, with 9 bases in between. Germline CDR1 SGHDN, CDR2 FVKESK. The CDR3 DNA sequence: TGTGCCAGCAGCCTAGGGACTGACACTGAAGCTTTCTTT. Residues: CASSLGTDTEAFF.

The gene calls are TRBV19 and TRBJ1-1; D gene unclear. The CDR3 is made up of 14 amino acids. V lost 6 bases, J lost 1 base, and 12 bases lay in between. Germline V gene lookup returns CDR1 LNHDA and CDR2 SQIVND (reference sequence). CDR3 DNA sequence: TGTGCCAGTAGCCCGACCGTAAGGAACACTGAAGCTTTCTTT. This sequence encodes CASSPTVRNTEAFF.